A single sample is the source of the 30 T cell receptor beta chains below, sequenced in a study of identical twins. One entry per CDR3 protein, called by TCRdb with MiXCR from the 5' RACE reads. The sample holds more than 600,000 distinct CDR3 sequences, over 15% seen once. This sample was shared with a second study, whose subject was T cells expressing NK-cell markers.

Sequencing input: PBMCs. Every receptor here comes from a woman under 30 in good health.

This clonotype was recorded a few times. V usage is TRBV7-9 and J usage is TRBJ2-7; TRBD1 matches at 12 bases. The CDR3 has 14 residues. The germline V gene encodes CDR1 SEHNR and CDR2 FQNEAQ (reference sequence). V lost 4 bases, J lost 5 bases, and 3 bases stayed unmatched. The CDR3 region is CASSSGQGAHEQYF. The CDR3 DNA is TGTGCCAGCAGCTCGGGACAGGGGGCGCACGAGCAGTACTTC.

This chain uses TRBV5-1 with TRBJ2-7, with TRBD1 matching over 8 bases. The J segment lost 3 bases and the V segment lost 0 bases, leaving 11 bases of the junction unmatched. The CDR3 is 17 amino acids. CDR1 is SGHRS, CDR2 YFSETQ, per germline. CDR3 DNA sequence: TGCGCCAGCAGCTTGGCCCTCAGGGGGCGAAATATCTACGAGCAGTACTTC. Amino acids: CASSLALRGRNIYEQYF.

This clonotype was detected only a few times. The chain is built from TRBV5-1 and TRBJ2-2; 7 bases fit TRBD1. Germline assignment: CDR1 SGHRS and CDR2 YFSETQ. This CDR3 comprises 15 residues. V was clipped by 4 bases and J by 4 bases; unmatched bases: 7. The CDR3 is CASSPSQGSTGELFF. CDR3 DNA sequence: TGCGCCAGCAGCCCGTCACAGGGGAGCACCGGGGAGCTGTTTTTT.

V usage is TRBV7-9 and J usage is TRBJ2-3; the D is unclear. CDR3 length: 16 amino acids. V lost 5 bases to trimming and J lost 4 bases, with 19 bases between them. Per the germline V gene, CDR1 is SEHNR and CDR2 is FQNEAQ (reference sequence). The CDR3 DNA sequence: TGTGCCAGCAGCACCGGCCTCCGAGGTAGGGCAGATACGCAGTATTTT. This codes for CASSTGLRGRADTQYF.

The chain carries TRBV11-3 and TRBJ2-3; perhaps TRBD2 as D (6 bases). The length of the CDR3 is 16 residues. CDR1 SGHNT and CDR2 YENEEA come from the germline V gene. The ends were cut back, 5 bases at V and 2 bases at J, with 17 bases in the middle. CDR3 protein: CASSPPWGEDTDTQYF. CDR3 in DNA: TGTGCCAGCAGCCCGCCGTGGGGGGAGGACACAGATACGCAGTATTTT.

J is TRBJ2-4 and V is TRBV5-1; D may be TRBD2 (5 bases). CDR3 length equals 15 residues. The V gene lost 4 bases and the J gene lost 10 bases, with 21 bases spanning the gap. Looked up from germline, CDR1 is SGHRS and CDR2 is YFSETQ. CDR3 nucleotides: TGCGCCAGCAGCCGCCAGGAGGTGACATCGGGGATTCAGTACTTC. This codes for CASSRQEVTSGIQYF. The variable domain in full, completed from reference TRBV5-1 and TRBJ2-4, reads KAGVTQTPRYLIKTRGQQVTLSCSPISGHRSVSWYQQTPGQGLQFLFEYFSETQRNKGNFPGRFSGRQFSNSRSEMNVSTLELGDSALYLCASSRQEVTSGIQYFGAGTRLSVL.

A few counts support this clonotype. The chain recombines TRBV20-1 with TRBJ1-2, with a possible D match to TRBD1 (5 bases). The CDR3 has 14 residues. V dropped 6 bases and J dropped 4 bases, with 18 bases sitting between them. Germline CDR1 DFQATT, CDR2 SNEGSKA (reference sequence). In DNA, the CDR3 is TGCAGTGCCTCGATGGGGGGAGGATCCTATGGCTACACCTTC. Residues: CSASMGGGSYGYTF.

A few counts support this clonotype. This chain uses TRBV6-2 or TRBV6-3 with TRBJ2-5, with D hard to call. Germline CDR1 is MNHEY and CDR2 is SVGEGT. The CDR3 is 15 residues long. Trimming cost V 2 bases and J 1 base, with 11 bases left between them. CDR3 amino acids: CASSYGRGFQETQYF. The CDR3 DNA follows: TGTGCCAGCAGTTACGGCCGTGGCTTCCAAGAGACCCAGTACTTC.

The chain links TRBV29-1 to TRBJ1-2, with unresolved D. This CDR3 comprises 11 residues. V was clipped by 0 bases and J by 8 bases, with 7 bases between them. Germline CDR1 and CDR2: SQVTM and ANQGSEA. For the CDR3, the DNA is TGCAGCGTTGAAGACCGGGCCGGCTACACCTTC. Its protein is CSVEDRAGYTF.

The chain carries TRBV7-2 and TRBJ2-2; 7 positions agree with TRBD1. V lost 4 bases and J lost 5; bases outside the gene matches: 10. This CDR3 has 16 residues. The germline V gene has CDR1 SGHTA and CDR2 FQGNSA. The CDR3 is CASSSRQGWETGELFF. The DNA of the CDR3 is TGTGCCAGCAGCTCCCGACAGGGATGGGAAACCGGGGAGCTGTTTTTT.

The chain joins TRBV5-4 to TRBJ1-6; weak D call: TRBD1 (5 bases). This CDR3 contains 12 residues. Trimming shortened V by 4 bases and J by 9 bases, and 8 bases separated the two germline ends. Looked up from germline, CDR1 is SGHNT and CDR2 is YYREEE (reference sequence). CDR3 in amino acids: CASSEGRSPLHF. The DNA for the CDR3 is TGTGCCAGCAGCGAGGGACGTTCACCCCTCCACTTT. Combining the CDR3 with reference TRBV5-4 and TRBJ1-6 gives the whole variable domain ETGVTQSPTHLIKTRGQQVTLRCSSQSGHNTVSWYQQALGQGPQFIFQYYREEENGRGNFPPRFSGLQFPNYSSELNVNALELDDSALYLCASSEGRSPLHFGNGTRLTVT.

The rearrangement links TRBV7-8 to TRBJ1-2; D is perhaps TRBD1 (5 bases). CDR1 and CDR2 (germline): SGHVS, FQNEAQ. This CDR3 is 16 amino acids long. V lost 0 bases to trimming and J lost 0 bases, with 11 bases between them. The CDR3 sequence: CASSLAFGGANYGYTF. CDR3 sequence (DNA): TGTGCCAGCAGCTTAGCGTTTGGGGGAGCTAACTATGGCTACACCTTC. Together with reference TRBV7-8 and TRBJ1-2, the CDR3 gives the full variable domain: GAGVSQSPRYKVAKRGQDVALRCDPISGHVSLFWYQQALGQGPEFLTYFQNEAQLDKSGLPSDRFFAERPEGSVSTLKIQRTQQEDSAVYLCASSLAFGGANYGYTFGSGTRLTVV.

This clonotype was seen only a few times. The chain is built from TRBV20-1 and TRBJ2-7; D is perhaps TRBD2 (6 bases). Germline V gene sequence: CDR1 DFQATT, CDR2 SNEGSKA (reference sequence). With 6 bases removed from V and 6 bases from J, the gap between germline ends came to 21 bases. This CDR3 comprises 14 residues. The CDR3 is CSASLLATSGEQYF. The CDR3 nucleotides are TGCAGTGCATCCTTACTAGCTACCTCCGGCGAGCAGTACTTC.

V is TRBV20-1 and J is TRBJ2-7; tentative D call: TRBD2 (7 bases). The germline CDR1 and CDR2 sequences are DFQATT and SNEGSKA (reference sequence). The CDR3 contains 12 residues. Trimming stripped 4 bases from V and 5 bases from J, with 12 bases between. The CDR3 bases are TGCAGTGCTATGGCGGGGGCCCACGAGCAGTACTTC. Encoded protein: CSAMAGAHEQYF.

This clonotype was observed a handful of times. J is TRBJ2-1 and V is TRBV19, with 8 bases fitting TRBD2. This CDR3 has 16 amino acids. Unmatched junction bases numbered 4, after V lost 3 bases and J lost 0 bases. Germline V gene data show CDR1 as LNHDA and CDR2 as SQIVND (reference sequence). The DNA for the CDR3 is TGTGCCAGTAGTATTCACAGCGGGAGCTCCTACAATGAGCAGTTCTTC. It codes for CASSIHSGSSYNEQFF.

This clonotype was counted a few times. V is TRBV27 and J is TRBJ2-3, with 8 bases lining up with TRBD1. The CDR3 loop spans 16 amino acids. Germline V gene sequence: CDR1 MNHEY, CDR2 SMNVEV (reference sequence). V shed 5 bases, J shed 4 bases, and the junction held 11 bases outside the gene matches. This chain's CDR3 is CASSPLRTGTADTQYF. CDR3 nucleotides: TGTGCCAGCAGTCCCCTAAGGACAGGGACCGCAGATACGCAGTATTTT.

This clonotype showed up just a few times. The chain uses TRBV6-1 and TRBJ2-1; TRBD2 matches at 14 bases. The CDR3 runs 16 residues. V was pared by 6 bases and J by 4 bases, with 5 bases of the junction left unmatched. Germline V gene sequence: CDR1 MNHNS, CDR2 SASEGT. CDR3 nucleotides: TGTGCCAGCAGCGGGACTAGCGGGAGTTTATACAATGAGCAGTTCTTC. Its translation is CASSGTSGSLYNEQFF.

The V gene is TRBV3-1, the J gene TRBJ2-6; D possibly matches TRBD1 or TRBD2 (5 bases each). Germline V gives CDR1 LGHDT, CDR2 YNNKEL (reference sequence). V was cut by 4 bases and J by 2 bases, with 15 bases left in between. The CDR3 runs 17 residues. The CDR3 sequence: CASSPSGAGAGANVLTF. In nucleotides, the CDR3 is TGTGCCAGCAGCCCCTCTGGGGCCGGGGCTGGGGCCAACGTCCTGACTTTC.

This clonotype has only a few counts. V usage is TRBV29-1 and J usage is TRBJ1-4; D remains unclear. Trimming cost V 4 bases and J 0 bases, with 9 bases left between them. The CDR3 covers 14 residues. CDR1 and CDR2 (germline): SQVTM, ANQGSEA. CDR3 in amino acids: CSVGTYATNEKLFF. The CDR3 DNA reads TGCAGCGTTGGTACCTATGCAACTAATGAAAAACTGTTTTTT.

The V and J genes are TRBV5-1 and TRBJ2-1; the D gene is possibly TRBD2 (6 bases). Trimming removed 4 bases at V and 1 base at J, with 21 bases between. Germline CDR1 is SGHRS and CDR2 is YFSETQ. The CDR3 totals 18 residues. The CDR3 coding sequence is TGCGCCAGCAGCGGGAACACTAGCTCCGCTTCTTCCTACAATGAGCAGTTCTTC. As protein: CASSGNTSSASSYNEQFF.

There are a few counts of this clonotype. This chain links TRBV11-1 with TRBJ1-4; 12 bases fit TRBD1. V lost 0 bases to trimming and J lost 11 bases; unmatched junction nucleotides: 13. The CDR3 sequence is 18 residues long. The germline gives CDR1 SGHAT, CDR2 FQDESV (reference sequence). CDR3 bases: TGTGCCAGCAGCTTAGCTCTCCTCCCGGGACAGGGGGCTCTGAAACTGTTTTTT. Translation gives CASSLALLPGQGALKLFF.

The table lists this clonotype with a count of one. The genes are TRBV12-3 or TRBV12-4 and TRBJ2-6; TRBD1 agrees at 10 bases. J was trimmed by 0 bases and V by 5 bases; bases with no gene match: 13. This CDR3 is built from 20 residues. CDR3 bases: TGTGCCAGCAGTCCGCACCCGGGACAGGGGATGACCTCTGGGGCCAACGTCCTGACTTTC. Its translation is CASSPHPGQGMTSGANVLTF.

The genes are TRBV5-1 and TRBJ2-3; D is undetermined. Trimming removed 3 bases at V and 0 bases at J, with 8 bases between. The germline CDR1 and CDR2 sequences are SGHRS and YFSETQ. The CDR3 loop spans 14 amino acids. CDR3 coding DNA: TGCGCCAGCAGCTGGGCGGACAGCACAGATACGCAGTATTTT. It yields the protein CASSWADSTDTQYF.

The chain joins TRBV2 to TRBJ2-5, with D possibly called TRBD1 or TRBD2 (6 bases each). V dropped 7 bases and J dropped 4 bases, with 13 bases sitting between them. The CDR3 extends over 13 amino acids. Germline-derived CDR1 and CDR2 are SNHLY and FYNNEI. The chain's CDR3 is CASTSQGGETQYF. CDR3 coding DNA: TGTGCCAGCACCTCACAGGGAGGAGAGACCCAGTACTTC.

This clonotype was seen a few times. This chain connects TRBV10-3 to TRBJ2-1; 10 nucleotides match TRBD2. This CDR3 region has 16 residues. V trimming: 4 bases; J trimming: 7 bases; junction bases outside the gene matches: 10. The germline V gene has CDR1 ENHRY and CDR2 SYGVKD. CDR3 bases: TGTGCCATCAGTGGAACGTGGACTAGCGGCGGGAATGAGCAGTTCTTC. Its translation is CAISGTWTSGGNEQFF.

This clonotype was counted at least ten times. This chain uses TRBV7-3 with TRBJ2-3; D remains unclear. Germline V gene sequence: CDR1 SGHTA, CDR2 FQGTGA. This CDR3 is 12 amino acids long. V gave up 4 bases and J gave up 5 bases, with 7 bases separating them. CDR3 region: CASSSLGDTQYF. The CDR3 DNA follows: TGTGCCAGCAGCTCTCTAGGAGATACGCAGTATTTT.

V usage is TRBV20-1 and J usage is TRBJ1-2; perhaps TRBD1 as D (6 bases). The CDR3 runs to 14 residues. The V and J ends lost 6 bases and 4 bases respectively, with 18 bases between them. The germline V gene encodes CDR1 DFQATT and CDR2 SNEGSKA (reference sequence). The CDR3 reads CSAQARGLGYGYTF. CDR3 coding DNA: TGCAGTGCCCAGGCTCGGGGGCTCGGCTATGGCTACACCTTC.

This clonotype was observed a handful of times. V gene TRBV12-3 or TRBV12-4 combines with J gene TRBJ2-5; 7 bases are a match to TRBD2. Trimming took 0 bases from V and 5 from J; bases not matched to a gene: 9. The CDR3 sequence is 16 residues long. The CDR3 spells CASSLAGGGFWETQYF. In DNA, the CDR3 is TGTGCCAGCAGTTTAGCGGGCGGGGGTTTCTGGGAGACCCAGTACTTC.

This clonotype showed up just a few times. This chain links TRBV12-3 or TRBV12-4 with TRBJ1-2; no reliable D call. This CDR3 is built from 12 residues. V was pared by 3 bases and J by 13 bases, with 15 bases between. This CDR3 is CASSLDGMLVTF. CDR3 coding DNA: TGTGCCAGCAGTTTGGACGGAATGCTTGTCACCTTC.

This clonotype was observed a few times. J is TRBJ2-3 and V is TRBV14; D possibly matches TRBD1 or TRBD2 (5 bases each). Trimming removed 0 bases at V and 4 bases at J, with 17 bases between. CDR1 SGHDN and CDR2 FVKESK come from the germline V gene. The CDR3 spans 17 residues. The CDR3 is CASSQDLRDPSPDTQYF. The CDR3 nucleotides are TGTGCCAGCAGCCAAGATTTAAGGGACCCATCACCAGATACGCAGTATTTT.